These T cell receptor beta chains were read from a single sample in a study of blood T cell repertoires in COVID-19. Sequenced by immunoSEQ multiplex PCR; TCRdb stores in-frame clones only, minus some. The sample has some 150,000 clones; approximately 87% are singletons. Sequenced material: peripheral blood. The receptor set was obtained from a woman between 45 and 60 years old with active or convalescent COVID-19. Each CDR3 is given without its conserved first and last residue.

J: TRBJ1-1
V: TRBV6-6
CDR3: ASSQQTGVYTEAF

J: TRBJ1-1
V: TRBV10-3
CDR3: AISIRETEAF

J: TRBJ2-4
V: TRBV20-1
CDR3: SASAGSKNIQY

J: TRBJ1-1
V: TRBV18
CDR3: ASSPRRELNTEAF

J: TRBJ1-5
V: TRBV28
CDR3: ASSLLVTKPQPQH

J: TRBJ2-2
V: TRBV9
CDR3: ASSPRDRKTGELF

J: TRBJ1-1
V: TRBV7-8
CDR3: ASSPEGRGGHTEAF

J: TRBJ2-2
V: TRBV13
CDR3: ASSLVPAGGTGELF

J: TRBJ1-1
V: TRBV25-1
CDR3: ASSSDRGALEAF

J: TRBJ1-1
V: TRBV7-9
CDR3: ASSSRQGGTEAF

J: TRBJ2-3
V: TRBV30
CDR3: AWRRGDTQY

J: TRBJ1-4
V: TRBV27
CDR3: ASSPAGQGVGKLF

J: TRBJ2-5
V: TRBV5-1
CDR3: ASSLARDRGRETQY